This T cell receptor beta chain is drawn from a study of molecular identifiers for immune sequencing clone quantification. Overall study findings and caveats: Over 98% of effector molecules, but under 1% in naive cells, were held by clones with more than 20 RNA copies.

Preparation methods for the bulk TCR libraries were those previously described, with listed TCR primers. TCRdb re-called the PCR reads through MiXCR, storing one row per CDR3 protein. The sample has some 650,000 distinct CDR3 sequences, approximately 20% seen once. There are many counts of this clonotype. Antigen unknown. The trim removed 4 bases at V and 5 bases at J, leaving 10 bases unmatched. The germline V gene encodes CDR1 GTSNPN and CDR2 SVGIG (reference sequence). CDR3 size: 16 residues. CD8+CD4-CCR7+CD45RA+ cells were sorted as naive CD8 T cells. Sequenced: naive CD8+ T cells from blood, with Jurkat cell RNA spiked in. The subset here: FACS-sorted CD8+CD4-CCR7+CD45RA+ naive T cells. The V and J genes are TRBV30 and TRBJ2-3; 12 nucleotides line up with TRBD2. The TCR originated in a human donor in good health. Some libraries in this study had Jurkat cell RNA spiked in. The CDR3 here is CAWNVLAGGRKDTQYF. The CDR3 DNA is TGTGCCTGGAACGTTCTAGCGGGGGGGCGAAAAGATACGCAGTATTTT.